These T cell receptor beta chains were read from a single sample in a study of T-cell reconstitution after alpha-beta-depleted transplantation in children. Using its own MiXCR run on the PCR reads, TCRdb lists one record per CDR3 protein. This table holds 580,000 or so distinct CDR3 sequences, 23% found once. The sequencing used PBMCs, mostly from graft donor cells, collected 360 days after TCRalphabeta/CD19-depleted stem cell transplant. The receptors here all came from a boy in the first two years of life who had a stem cell transplant for acute myeloid leukemia, so the T cells may come from the graft donor. CDR3s include the opening cysteine and the closing phenylalanine or tryptophan. The order of the fields is V gene, D gene, J gene, clone size, CDR3 protein, CDR3 DNA. D genes are given only for firm matches. Rows may omit the clone size; those that give it use once, few, many or a size class.

>TRBV28|.|TRBJ2-5|many
CARRIGETQYF
TGTGCCAGAAGGATAGGCGAGACCCAGTACTTC
>TRBV7-2|.|TRBJ2-7|.
CASSLAVVANYEQYF
TGTGCCAGCAGCTTAGCGGTAGTCGCTAACTACGAGCAGTACTTC
>TRBV30|.|TRBJ2-7|once
CAWREDRRVYEQYF
TGTGCCTGGAGAGAAGACAGGAGGGTCTACGAGCAGTACTTC
>TRBV28|.|TRBJ2-1|.
CASSLGFSEQFF
TGTGCCAGCAGTTTAGGCTTCTCTGAGCAGTTCTTC
>TRBV5-1|TRBD1|TRBJ1-2|.
CASSRAGQGADYTF
TGCGCCAGCAGCCGTGCAGGACAGGGCGCAGACTACACCTTC
>TRBV6-1|.|TRBJ2-1|few
CASSNRLTVHNEQFF
TGTGCCAGCAGTAACCGTCTCACGGTCCACAATGAGCAGTTCTTC
>TRBV12-3/TRBV12-4|.|TRBJ2-6|few
CASNVRSGANVLTF
TGTGCCAGCAATGTTCGCTCTGGGGCCAACGTCCTGACTTTC
>TRBV20-1|.|TRBJ1-2|few
CSARDQGAGDYGYTF
TGCAGTGCTAGAGATCAAGGGGCCGGAGACTATGGCTACACCTTC
>TRBV24-1|.|TRBJ2-3|few
CATSDLASTDTQYF
TGTGCCACCAGTGATTTGGCCAGCACAGATACGCAGTATTTT
>TRBV12-3/TRBV12-4|.|TRBJ1-1|few
CASSFPGGGAGTEAFF
TGTGCCAGCAGCTTCCCCGGGGGGGGGGCAGGGACTGAAGCTTTCTTT
>TRBV20-1|TRBD2|TRBJ2-3|.
CSAPSGGLAGRSTDTQYF
TGCAGTGCTCCCTCGGGGGGACTAGCGGGGAGGAGTACAGATACGCAGTATTTT
>TRBV20-1|.|TRBJ2-1|.
CSARDFRGLSYNEQFF
TGCAGTGCTAGAGATTTCCGGGGTTTATCCTACAATGAGCAGTTCTTC
>TRBV6-1|TRBD1|TRBJ2-5|.
CASSVNTGQGSAQYF
TGTGCCAGCAGTGTTAATACGGGACAGGGAAGCGCCCAGTACTTC
>TRBV20-1|TRBD2|TRBJ2-5|few
CSASPASGGRETQYF
TGCAGTGCTAGCCCTGCTAGCGGGGGTCGGGAGACCCAGTACTTC
>TRBV28|.|TRBJ2-1|many
CASSSGALGNEQFF
TGTGCCAGTTCCTCGGGGGCTCTCGGAAATGAGCAGTTCTTC
>TRBV20-1|.|TRBJ1-6|few
CSAAPTGDNSPLHF
TGCAGTGCTGCCCCCACAGGCGATAATTCACCCCTCCACTTT
>TRBV20-1|.|TRBJ2-1|many
CSAEDLTQDEQFF
TGCAGTGCGGAGGACCTGACCCAGGATGAGCAGTTCTTC
>TRBV7-2|TRBD2|TRBJ2-3|.
CASSDPGLAGADTQYF
TGTGCCAGCAGCGACCCGGGACTAGCGGGGGCAGATACGCAGTATTTT
>TRBV6-6|.|TRBJ2-1|few
CASSYGGGSTFF
TGTGCCAGCAGTTACGGAGGTGGCTCAACCTTCTTC
>TRBV3-1|TRBD2|TRBJ2-7|.
CASSQDRLAGTYSYEQYF
TGTGCCAGCAGCCAAGATCGGCTAGCGGGGACTTACTCCTACGAGCAGTACTTC
>TRBV7-9|.|TRBJ2-2|many
CASSLALVTGELFF
TGTGCCAGCAGCTTAGCCCTTGTAACCGGGGAGCTGTTTTTT
>TRBV6-5|.|TRBJ1-5|many
CASKAKPDRNQPQHF
TGTGCCAGCAAGGCTAAGCCGGACCGCAATCAGCCCCAGCATTTT
>TRBV24-1|.|TRBJ2-5|once
CATSDRQKFQETQYF
TGTGCCACCAGTGATAGACAGAAATTTCAAGAGACCCAGTACTTC
>TRBV12-3/TRBV12-4|.|TRBJ1-1|few
CASRIDSLKAFF
TGTGCCAGCAGGATAGACAGCCTAAAAGCTTTCTTT
>TRBV10-3|TRBD2|TRBJ2-7|.
CAIGGRESYEQYF
TGTGCCATCGGGGGGAGGGAATCCTACGAGCAGTACTTC
>TRBV12-3/TRBV12-4|.|TRBJ2-2|.
CASILGGRTGAGELFF
TGTGCCAGCATCCTGGGGGGAAGAACAGGGGCCGGGGAGCTGTTTTTT
>TRBV28|TRBD1|TRBJ1-5|.
CASSSPGTGLNQPQHF
TGTGCCAGCAGTTCCCCCGGGACAGGGCTCAATCAGCCCCAGCATTTT
>TRBV6-1|TRBD1|TRBJ1-2|.
CASRTVDRVRDGYTF
TGTGCCAGCAGGACAGTAGACAGGGTTCGGGATGGCTACACCTTC
>TRBV5-1|.|TRBJ2-5|.
CASSRGRTQYF
TGCGCCAGCAGCCGGGGGAGGACCCAGTACTTC
>TRBV12-3/TRBV12-4|.|TRBJ1-1|.
CASSSWAHTEAFF
TGTGCCAGCAGTTCCTGGGCCCACACTGAAGCTTTCTTT
>TRBV9|.|TRBJ2-3|many
CASSVATGADTQYF
TGTGCCAGCAGCGTAGCTACCGGGGCAGATACGCAGTATTTT
>TRBV6-5|.|TRBJ2-1|few
CASRGRYEQFF
TGTGCCAGCCGCGGGCGCTATGAGCAGTTCTTC
>TRBV6-5|TRBD1|TRBJ2-1|few
CASSYSPEQGAFYNEQFF
TGTGCCAGCAGTTACTCCCCCGAACAGGGGGCCTTCTACAATGAGCAGTTCTTC